What follows describes a single T cell receptor beta chain. Its target is unknown. This specimen comes from a study of OX40 agonist ivuxolimab in advanced cancers. Study-wide context: Ivuxolimab, which patients received intravenously every 2 weeks, was dosed at 0.01 to 10 mg/kg. Allowance was made for prior anti-PD-1, anti-PD-L1 or anti-CTLA-4 therapy, and 40% to 45% had some. The study, taken as a whole, reports: Among some nonresponders, normalized T-cell clonal expansion was also low. Doses of 0.1 to 3.0 mg/kg were accompanied by clonal expansion of CD4+ and CD8+ blood T cells by week 6.

Sequencing used immunoSEQ multiplex PCR; TCRdb keeps in-frame clones, though not all of them. Of 60,000 to 75,000 clones listed, around 83% are singletons. V lost 4 bases to trimming and J lost 2 bases; unmatched junction nucleotides: 4. The CDR3 contains 15 residues. Germline CDR1 and CDR2: MDHEN and SYDVKM. The J gene is TRBJ2-3, the V gene TRBV28; TRBD1 matches at 9 bases. The sample here was CD4+ or CD8+ T cells sorted from blood, taken in a trial of the OX40 agonist ivuxolimab. The sequence came from an adult with an advanced solid tumor such as melanoma, head and neck, liver or kidney cancer. The CDR3 DNA follows: TGTGCCAGCAGTTCGGGACAGGGAAACACAGATACGCAGTATTTT. This sequence encodes CASSSGQGNTDTQYF.